This T cell receptor (beta chain) emerged from a study of blood T cell repertoires in COVID-19 (dated by TCRdb to about 2020). Turning to the overall study: Samples from collaborators originated in the United States, Italy and Spain and spanned both the acute and convalescent phases of COVID-19. The prospective study material was composed of cDNA or gDNA derived from T cells, B-cell-depleted T cells, or PBMCs. Deeply sampled blood TCRbeta repertoires from subjects exposed to, actively infected with, or recovered from COVID-19 were included in the dataset. The repertoires were made available in a free public database intended to serve as a resource for research on the immune response to SARS-CoV-2. The samples were drawn from two sources: the first 160 participants of the ongoing ImmuneRACE study, and 1,000 to 1,500 subjects contributed by 6 global collaborators. A de-identified subject ID, COVID-19 status, age in years and sex were almost always included in the sample metadata. Where HLA class I and class II types were available, the types were taken from metadata supplied by the sample provider, not from assay-based typing. The paper's findings and limits, for the study overall: Clinical and demographic metadata were provided uncurated, with the amount varying by source and participant.

As concerns this clone: Its antigen remains unidentified. Base qualities were left out, and no much larger clone turns up one base away.

TCRbeta CDR3 regions were amplified from genomic DNA by means of the immunoSEQ Assay, a bias-controlled multiplex PCR. In the original analysis: The number of nucleated cells in each sample was estimated by amplification of reference gene primers within the assay. To quantify the absolute abundance of each unique TCRbeta CDR3 rearrangement, sequence reads were collapsed and filtered. For each sample, productive Simpson clonality was calculated as the square root of Simpson's diversity index over productive rearrangements. TCRdb carries this immuneACCESS record with in-frame sequences only. Its versions omit some clonotypes, under half of them owing to an unresolved V gene in the studies checked, with the rest unexplained. Clonal size and the V and J genes are those of that table, whereas D and trimming came from the DNA. Counted in this sample were about 140,000 clones; around four fifths of them appeared once. The ten largest make up about 5.1% of the sample.

Via the germline V gene (reference sequence), CDR1 is GTSNPN and CDR2 SVGIG. The CDR3 runs 14 residues from the cysteine to the phenylalanine. Just CDR3 DNA is preserved here, 42 bases in frame from base 1. V is pared back by 2 bases and J by 6 bases, with 16 bases lying between the germline termini. Each collaborating institution followed its own protocols to collect whole blood in K2EDTA tubes. For TCRbeta analysis, collaborators shipped samples in one of three forms: frozen whole blood, isolated PBMCs, or DNA extracted from either of those sample types. The receptor was derived from a human donor in a cohort sampled during active COVID-19. The rearranged segments are TRBV30 and TRBJ1-1; the D gene is perhaps TRBD1, on 6 matching bases. The sequencing sample was made of peripheral blood. Read as DNA, the sequence is TGTGCCTGGAGTACGGGGGGCGGGTTGGCTGAAGCTTTCTTT. Translated, it reads CAWSTGGGLAEAFF.